This is a list of T cell receptor beta chains from one sample in a study of T-cell memory formation after mild COVID-19. TCRdb re-called the 5' RACE reads with MiXCR, one entry per CDR3 protein. The sample includes 250,000 to 350,000 distinct CDR3 sequences, 15% to 20% seen only once; the top ten take 20% to 25%. The source material was PBMCs or a T cell subset sorted from them (not recorded which). Receptors originate from a man between 18 and 29 years old who had mild COVID-19 (a few samples of this study predate the infection). Cell type and time point are not known. CDR3s include the opening cysteine and the closing phenylalanine or tryptophan. The D gene is left open where the match is weak. The listing skips clone size in some rows; elsewhere it reads once, few, many or a size class.

j_call v_call clone_size cdr3_length d_call cdr3_aa cdr3_nt
TRBJ2-3 TRBV4-2 few 16 TRBD2 CASSQFLAGGSDTQYF TGTGCCAGCAGCCAGTTTCTAGCGGGGGGCTCAGATACGCAGTATTTT
TRBJ1-6 TRBV3-1 few 13 NA CASSQALNSPLHF TGTGCCAGCAGCCAAGCTTTAAATTCACCCCTCCACTTT
TRBJ1-4 TRBV7-7 NA 14 NA CASSRGPTNEKLFF TGTGCTAGCAGCCGGGGACCGACTAATGAAAAACTGTTTTTT
TRBJ1-4 TRBV12-3/TRBV12-4 NA 13 NA CASSLGIHEKLFF TGTGCCAGCAGTTTGGGCATTCATGAAAAACTGTTTTTT
TRBJ1-2 TRBV20-1 few 14 NA CSASEAGILYGYTF TGCAGTGCTAGTGAAGCAGGGATCCTCTATGGCTACACCTTC
TRBJ2-5 TRBV7-2 few 12 NA CASSLFLETQYF TGTGCCAGCAGCTTATTTTTGGAGACCCAGTACTTC
TRBJ2-3 TRBV29-1 NA 13 TRBD1 CSVRGQGVSTQYF TGCAGCGTTCGCGGACAGGGAGTTAGTACGCAGTATTTT
TRBJ2-7 TRBV29-1 many 14 TRBD1 CSVHSTGALGEQYF TGCAGCGTCCACTCGACAGGGGCTTTAGGGGAGCAGTACTTC
TRBJ2-2 TRBV18 NA 14 TRBD1 CASSGQGGTGELFF TGTGCCAGCTCCGGACAGGGAGGCACCGGGGAGCTGTTTTTT
TRBJ2-3 TRBV11-2 few 16 NA CASSLGSLRGTDTQYF TGTGCCAGCAGCTTAGGATCTCTCCGGGGCACAGATACGCAGTATTTT
TRBJ1-5 TRBV12-3/TRBV12-4 few 15 NA CASSSPFLGNQPQHF TGTGCCAGCAGTTCTCCCTTCCTAGGGAATCAGCCCCAGCATTTT
TRBJ2-3 TRBV7-9 NA 16 NA CASSPQWAERTDTQYF TGTGCCAGCAGCCCGCAATGGGCGGAGCGCACAGATACGCAGTATTTT